This T cell receptor (beta chain) was sequenced in a study of brain T cells in children with intractable seizures. Sequencing used immunoSEQ multiplex PCR; TCRdb keeps in-frame clones, though not all of them. The sample has around 100,000 clones, 85% to 95% seen once. At least one anti-epileptic drug was given before surgery. V lost 3 bases, J lost 1 base, and 3 bases stayed unmatched. From germline, CDR1 is SEHNR and CDR2 FQNEAQ (reference sequence). The CDR3 has 14 residues. There are a few counts of this clone. The sequence was collected from a boy under two years old with hemimegalencephaly and intractable seizures. This chain joins TRBV7-9 and TRBJ2-7; 7 positions match TRBD1. Source: peripheral blood, taken at surgery. This CDR3 reads CASSFGTVSYEQYF. CDR3 sequence (DNA): TGTGCCAGCAGCTTCGGGACAGTTTCCTACGAGCAGTACTTC.